Sequencing of this T cell receptor (beta chain) was carried out in a study of tumor and adjacent non-tumor tissue in lung cancer. Findings of the study overall: Tumor repertoires had a smaller top 100 clone share than normal lung.

TCRbeta libraries were built with three rounds of nested PCR, modified from ARM-PCR. From the multiplex PCR reads, TCRdb called clonotypes with MiXCR, one entry per CDR3 protein. This sample has tens of thousands of distinct CDR3 sequences, with around 80% found just once. No cell sorting was done before RNA was extracted from the tissue. This non-tumor lung sample came from over 3 cm beyond the tumor edge. Concerning this clonotype: Its matching antigen is unknown. A junction end diverges from the germline sequence, so it may reflect a read error.

Germline V CDR1 and CDR2: GTSNPN, SVGIG (reference sequence). The CDR3 totals 15 residues. Sequencing used distant non-tumor lung tissue. The TCR sequence derives from a man aged 60-69 years with non-small cell lung cancer. V gene TRBV30 combines with J gene TRBJ2-1; TRBD2 might be the D (6 bases). The CDR3, as DNA: TGTTCCTGGAGTCCCTCGATGGGTAGCGGTACGGGGCAGTTCTTC. Amino acids: CSWSPSMGSGTGQFF.